This TCR beta chain derives from a study of blood T cell repertoires in COVID-19. Whole-study context: Some COVID-19 samples were acute and others convalescent; all came from the United States, Italy and Spain.

The germline V gene has CDR1 SEHNR and CDR2 FQNEAQ (reference sequence). J gave up 3 bases and V 4 bases, and 2 bases lay outside the gene matches. This CDR3 region has 15 residues. This clone appeared once. Clones were read by immunoSEQ multiplex PCR, and TCRdb kept only the in-frame ones, dropping some. The sample contains more than 140,000 clones, roughly 82% of which appear only once. The chain recombines TRBV7-9 with TRBJ2-1; TRBD2 aligns across 11 bases. This TCR was sampled from a woman aged 45-65 years in a cohort sampled during active or convalescent COVID-19. Sequenced material: peripheral blood. The DNA of the CDR3 is TGTGCCAGCAGCTATAGCGGGGGGGACTACAATGAGCAGTTCTTC. Its protein is CASSYSGGDYNEQFF.